These T cell receptor beta chains were read from a single sample in a study of graft-versus-host responses after intestinal transplantation. Libraries were prepared by immunoSEQ multiplex PCR; TCRdb keeps only in-frame clonotypes and omits some of them. The table includes 13,000 to 15,000 clones, approximately 40% detected once. The sample consisted of alloreactive CD4+ T cells from a mixed lymphocyte reaction culture, taken before intestinal transplant. These receptors all come from a human patient who received an intestinal transplant. The CDR3 runs from the conserved cysteine through the conserved F or W. D genes are given only for firm matches. Clone size is given for some rows only: seen once, a few or many times, or a class if the clone is expanded.

TRBD2	TRBJ2-7	.	TRBV4-3	CASSQVPGLGISEQYF	TGCGCCAGCAGCCAAGTGCCGGGACTAGGAATTTCCGAGCAGTACTTC
TRBD1	TRBJ2-7	.	TRBV11-2	CASSPIVRDRVYEQYF	TGTGCCAGCAGCCCCATCGTCCGGGACAGGGTTTACGAGCAGTACTTC
.	TRBJ2-7	.	TRBV5-1	CASSKDGLYEQYF	TGCGCCAGCAGCAAGGACGGACTTTACGAGCAGTACTTC
TRBD1	TRBJ1-2	.	TRBV5-4	CASSQGQGLNYGYTF	TGTGCCAGCAGCCAGGGACAGGGACTTAATTATGGCTACACCTTC
.	TRBJ1-2	few	TRBV29-1	CSVYGGDKANYGYTF	TGCAGCGTATACGGGGGGGACAAAGCTAACTATGGCTACACCTTC
TRBD1	TRBJ1-2	.	TRBV6-5	CASTKLQGGSYGYTF	TGTGCCAGCACCAAATTACAGGGGGGAAGCTATGGCTACACCTTC
TRBD1	TRBJ2-7	.	TRBV7-8	CASSRDPGQGHEQYF	TGTGCCAGCAGCCGCGACCCGGGACAGGGACACGAGCAGTACTTC
.	TRBJ2-3	.	TRBV7-2	CASSPRTIRIDPDTQYF	TGTGCCAGCAGTCCACGGACAATTAGGATCGATCCAGATACGCAGTATTTT
.	TRBJ1-6	few	TRBV7-2	CASSLYAGLHSPLHF	TGTGCCAGCAGCTTATATGCAGGATTGCATTCACCCCTCCACTTT
.	TRBJ2-1	.	TRBV7-2	CASSSPLIREQFF	TGTGCCAGCAGCTCCCCACTAATCCGGGAGCAGTTCTTC
.	TRBJ1-4	.	TRBV19	CASSMARVNEKLFF	TGTGCCAGTAGTATGGCCAGGGTTAATGAAAAACTGTTTTTT